Described below is a single T cell receptor (beta chain) sequence and its context. V lost 6 bases to trimming and J lost 0 bases; unmatched junction nucleotides: 4. CDR1 and CDR2 (germline): MNHEY, SVGAGI. The length of the CDR3 is 15 residues. The data stem from a study of blood T cell repertoires in COVID-19. This table comes from immunoSEQ multiplex PCR, and its TCRdb copy is limited to in-frame clones, with some not included. The repertoire holds some 200,000 clones, 80% to 90% seen once, with 3.5% to 4.5% in the top ten. The sequence was obtained from a man over 45 with acute or convalescent COVID-19. This chain connects TRBV6-5 to TRBJ1-5; 8 bases map to TRBD1. Sample: peripheral blood. The CDR3 loop is CASSGQGYSNQPQHF. CDR3 nucleotides: TGTGCCAGCAGCGGACAGGGATATAGCAATCAGCCCCAGCATTTT.